This T cell receptor beta chain was profiled in a study of cytomegalovirus exposure and HLA in healthy donors. Germline CDR1 reads MNHEY; CDR2 reads SMNVEV (reference sequence). V trimming: 6 bases; J trimming: 8 bases; junction bases outside the gene matches: 16. CDR3 length: 18 residues. PCR was performed using 60 Vbeta and 13 Jbeta primers. Sequenced by immunoSEQ multiplex PCR; TCRdb stores in-frame clones only, minus some. The table counts roughly 100,000 clones; just under 3.5% lies in the top ten. Study-level points and caveats: Information on immune exposure was restricted to one variable (CMV serostatus).

On this clone itself: What it binds is unknown.

The TCR comes from a woman aged 25 to 39 in good health and CMV-seronegative. The gene calls are TRBV27 and TRBJ1-4; 12 nucleotides match TRBD1. Sequenced sample: PBMCs. The CDR3 protein is CASSEEPGQGALREKLFF. The DNA of the CDR3 is TGTGCCAGCAGCGAGGAACCGGGACAGGGGGCTCTTCGGGAAAAACTGTTTTTT.